This TCR beta chain was identified in a study of shared clonotypes between healthy human individuals (dated by TCRdb to 2020 to 2021). About the investigation overall: Three men and two women, aged 18 to 49 years, made up the cohort. Libraries were prepared and TCR repertoires were sequenced by different laboratories using diverse techniques, in order to increase sequencing depth and limit assay-specific biases. Per donor, three plates each were used for CD4 naive and CD4 memory, two for CD8 naive, and one for CD8 memory. To estimate repertoire size and how much clonotypes are shared between individuals, the study performed deep sequencing of blood TCR repertoires from a few healthy adults. Leukapheresis yielded between about 0.8 and 8.9 billion PBMCs per donor.

CD8 naive samples consisted of CD45RO-negative cells that were positively selected for CCR7, yielding a CD45RA+CCR7+ population without TemRA cells. The donors were healthy, HIV-negative adults with no recently reported acute infections or vaccinations. Every donor was a Caucasian adult living in Nashville, Tennessee, USA. Blood was collected by leukapheresis, and PBMCs were isolated by Ficoll-Histopaque density gradient centrifugation and then cryopreserved in liquid nitrogen vapor phase. Analytical flow cytometry was used to check the purity and quantity of every magnetically sorted T cell population. Genomic DNA was isolated from every sorted fraction and measured by UV absorbance on a Nanodrop 2000c. Taken from the germline V gene, the CDR1 and CDR2 loops are MGHRA and YSYEKL. The CDR3 contains 16 residues, cysteine and phenylalanine counted. The entry retains the CDR3 DNA only, 48 bases that are in frame from base 1. Germline trimming: 0 bases from V, 8 bases from J; junction bases outside gene matches: 10.

About this clone itself: Its antigen has not been determined. No much larger clonotype is one base removed from it; base qualities were not supplied.

Using the deep immunoSEQ assay, TCR CDR3 regions were amplified from genomic DNA by multiplex PCR. Extracted genomic DNA from each cell subset was distributed evenly across all wells of several immunoSEQ 96-well plates, and each plate was treated as a replicate. Each replicate PCR for sorted subsets received roughly 0.2 ug genomic DNA, equal to tens of thousands of T cell genomes. The purified libraries were quantified using a Qubit 3.0 fluorometer, sized with a Bioanalyzer 2100, and then quantified again using the KAPA Library Quantification kit. Every immunoSEQ 96-well plate was sequenced on a separate single-read 150-cycle Illumina NextSeq 550 flow cell. The paper's processing steps were these. The immunoSEQ output contained only junctional sequences without quality scores, so filtering could not match that applied to full-length reads. To assign V/J genes and CDR3, sequences were annotated against IMGT germline references using PyIR, a Python wrapper for IgBLAST v1.9. Reads with weak V/J assignments (E-value above 1e-6), missing CDR3, stop codons, out-of-frame junctions, or ambiguous translated residues were removed. V3J clonotypes were defined as sequences sharing the same inferred V gene, J gene, and CDR3 amino acid sequence. Percentage overlap between repertoires was computed as shared unique clonotypes divided by the size of the smaller repertoire. Richness of each repertoire was evaluated using RTK rarefaction, the Chao1 estimator, and Recon v2.1 estimates of unobserved clonotypes. For all TCRbeta clonotypes obtained by the gDNA method from a few donors, generation probabilities were computed with OLGA. What TCRdb holds here is the immuneACCESS table cut down to in-frame rearrangements. Part of the clones is not present; checked against another copy, under half of the missing clones reflect an unresolved V gene, and the others are unexplained. The V and J calls and clone size were taken over from that table, and D and trimming were inferred from the DNA. The sample data list some 2 million clones, and about 95% of these were observed just once. 1% to 1.5% of the sample belongs to the ten largest clones.

Points the paper makes about the study in general: Compared with non-shared clonotypes, clonotypes shared by all four sorted-subset donors had higher generation probabilities. Pairwise subsampling indicated that sequencing depth was expected to affect the degree of clonotype sharing among donors. Because the study included a small number of donors, the genetic and exposure-history diversity represented was limited. Sampling was restricted to blood, and TCR repertoires in tissue are likely to differ from TCR repertoires in blood. When a handful of donors were compared, the shared fraction of clonotypes was around 5% for naive CD4, 3.5% to 4% for naive CD8, about 2.4% for memory CD4, and around 0.4% for memory CD8. Incomplete sequencing was indicated by rarefaction of sorted-subset datasets, despite the large sequencing depth. Naive subsets generally had larger estimated clonotype richness than memory subsets did.

The chain joins TRBV4-1 to TRBJ1-5; TRBD1 aligns with 7 central bases. The sequence was obtained from a young man in good health. Sample: naive CD8+ T cells sorted from blood. The cell subset or site label, as the study defines it: CD45RA+CCR7+. The CDR3 corresponds to CASSQDEGAPPEPQHF. The DNA is TGCGCCAGCAGCCAAGACGAGGGGGCCCCTCCGGAGCCCCAGCATTTT.